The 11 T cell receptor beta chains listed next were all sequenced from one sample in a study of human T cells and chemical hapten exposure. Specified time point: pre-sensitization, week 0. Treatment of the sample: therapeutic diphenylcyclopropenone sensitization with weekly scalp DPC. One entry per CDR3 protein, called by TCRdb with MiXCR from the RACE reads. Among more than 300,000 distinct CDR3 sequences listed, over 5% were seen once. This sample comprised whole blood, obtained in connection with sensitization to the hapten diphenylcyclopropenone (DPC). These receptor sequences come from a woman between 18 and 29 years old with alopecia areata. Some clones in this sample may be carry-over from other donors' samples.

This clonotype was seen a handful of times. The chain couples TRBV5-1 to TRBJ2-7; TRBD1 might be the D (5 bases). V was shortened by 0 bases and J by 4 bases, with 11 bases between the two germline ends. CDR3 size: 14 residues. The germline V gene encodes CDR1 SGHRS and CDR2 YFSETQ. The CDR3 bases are TGCGCCAGCAGCTTGGGACAGCCGACTTACGAGCAGTACTTC. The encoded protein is CASSLGQPTYEQYF.

CDR3 coding DNA: TGTGCCAGCAGCTTACAGGAGCCGGGGAACACTGAAGCTTTCTTT. It encodes CASSLQEPGNTEAFF. V usage is TRBV7-3 and J usage is TRBJ1-1; D uncertain. The CDR3 has 15 amino acids. Trimming removed 2 bases at V and 1 base at J, with 11 bases between. CDR1 and CDR2 (germline): SGHTA, FQGTGA.

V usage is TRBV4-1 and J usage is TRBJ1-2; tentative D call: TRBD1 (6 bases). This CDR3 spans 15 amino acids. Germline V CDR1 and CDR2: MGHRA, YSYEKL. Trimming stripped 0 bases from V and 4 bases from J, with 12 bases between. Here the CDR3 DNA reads TGCGCCAGCAGCCAAGAGGACAGACCTTTCTATGGCTACACCTTC. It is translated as CASSQEDRPFYGYTF.

DNA for the CDR3: TGCAGTGCTAGAGACGAAATGAACACTGAAGCTTTCTTT. The encoded protein is CSARDEMNTEAFF. The V call is TRBV20-1, the J call TRBJ1-1; D call uncertain. V lost 0 bases, J lost 0 bases, and 5 bases lay in between. The CDR3 sequence is 13 residues long. Germline V gene lookup returns CDR1 DFQATT and CDR2 SNEGSKA (reference sequence).

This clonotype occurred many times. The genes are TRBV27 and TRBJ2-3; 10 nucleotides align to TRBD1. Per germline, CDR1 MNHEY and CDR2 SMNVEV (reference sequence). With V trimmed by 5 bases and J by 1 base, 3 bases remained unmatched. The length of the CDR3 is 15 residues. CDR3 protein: CASSGGTGGTDTQYF. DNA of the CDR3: TGTGCCAGCAGTGGAGGGACAGGGGGCACAGATACGCAGTATTTT.

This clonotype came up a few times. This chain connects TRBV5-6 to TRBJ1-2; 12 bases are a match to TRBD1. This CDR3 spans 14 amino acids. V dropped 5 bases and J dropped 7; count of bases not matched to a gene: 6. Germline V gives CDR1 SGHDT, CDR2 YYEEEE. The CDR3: CASRPGTGGRGYTF. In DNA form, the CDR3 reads TGTGCCAGCAGACCTGGGACAGGGGGCCGTGGCTACACCTTC.

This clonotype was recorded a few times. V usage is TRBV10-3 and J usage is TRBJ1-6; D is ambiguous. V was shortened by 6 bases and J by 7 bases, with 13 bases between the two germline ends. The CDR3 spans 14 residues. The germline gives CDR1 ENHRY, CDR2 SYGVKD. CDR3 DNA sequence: TGTGCCATCAGCTTAGGGATGGGGAATTCACCCCTCCACTTT. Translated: CAISLGMGNSPLHF.

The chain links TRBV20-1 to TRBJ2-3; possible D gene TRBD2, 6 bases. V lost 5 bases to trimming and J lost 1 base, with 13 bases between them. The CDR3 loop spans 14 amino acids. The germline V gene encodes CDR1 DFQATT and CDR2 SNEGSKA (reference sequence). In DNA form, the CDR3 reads TGCAGTGCTGTTCAGGGACTTCGCACAGATACGCAGTATTTT. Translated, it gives CSAVQGLRTDTQYF.

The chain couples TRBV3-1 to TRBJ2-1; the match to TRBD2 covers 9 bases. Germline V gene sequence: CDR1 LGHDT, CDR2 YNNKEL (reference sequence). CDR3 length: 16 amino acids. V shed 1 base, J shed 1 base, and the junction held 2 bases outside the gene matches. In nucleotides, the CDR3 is TGTGCCAGCAGCCAAGTAGCGGGGGCTTCCTACAATGAGCAGTTCTTC. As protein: CASSQVAGASYNEQFF.

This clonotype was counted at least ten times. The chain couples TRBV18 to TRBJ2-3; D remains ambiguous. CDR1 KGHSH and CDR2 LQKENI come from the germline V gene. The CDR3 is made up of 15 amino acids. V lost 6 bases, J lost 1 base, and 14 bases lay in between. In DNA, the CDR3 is TGTGCCAGCTCGAGAACCCGAAGGGGCACAGATACGCAGTATTTT. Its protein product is CASSRTRRGTDTQYF.

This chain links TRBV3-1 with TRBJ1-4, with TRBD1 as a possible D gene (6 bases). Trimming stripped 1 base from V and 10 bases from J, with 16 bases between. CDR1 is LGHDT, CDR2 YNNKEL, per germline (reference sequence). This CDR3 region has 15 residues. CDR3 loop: CASSQVPTGQGKLFF. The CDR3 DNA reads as TGTGCCAGCAGCCAAGTTCCCACAGGGCAGGGAAAACTGTTTTTT.